The text below deals with one T cell receptor beta chain. Its antigen remains unidentified. The entirety of the isolated RNA underwent reverse transcription, so expressed TCRB transcripts were sequenced. Clones were read by immunoSEQ multiplex PCR, and TCRdb kept only the in-frame ones, dropping some. The repertoire holds 330,000 or so clones, with roughly an eighth as singletons. Sorting produced populations that all topped 95% purity. This sample is part of a study of beta chain features in type 1 diabetes. Study details: Cell yields, gender and age were comparable in patients and healthy donors.

The study, taken as a whole, reports: In all four CD4+ subsets, TCRB CDR3 length was significantly, moderately reduced in type 1 diabetes.

Germline V lookup: CDR1 SGHNT, CDR2 YENEEA. The CDR3 has 15 amino acids. With 1 base clipped from V and 3 bases from J, the junction kept 4 bases outside the gene matches. This clonotype was obtained from a woman under 30 with type 1 diabetes. Sequenced sample: naive CD4+ T cells from blood. This rearrangement joins TRBV11-3 to TRBJ1-2; 8 nucleotides line up with TRBD1. The DNA for the CDR3 is TGTGCCAGCAGCTTAGGACAGGGGCATCACTATGGCTACACCTTC. It encodes CASSLGQGHHYGYTF.